This TCR beta chain was identified during a study of vaccination effects on CD4 cells after COVID-19. Antigen-specific CD4+ T cells were expanded with viral peptide pools in the ViraFEST assay before sequencing. The authors isolated CD4+ T cells after around 11 days of culture. Two doses of BNT162b2 or mRNA-1273 vaccine were administered to participants. The V end was cut by 6 bases, the J end by 1 base, with 12 bases between. The CDR3 spans 14 residues. Germline-derived CDR1 and CDR2 are KGHSH and LQKENI. Here immunoSEQ multiplex PCR was the method, and the copy in TCRdb shows in-frame clones only, minus some. The sample has 20,000 to 25,000 clones; around 81% are singletons. With respect to this clone: Its antigen is unknown.

Sequenced here: CD4+ T cells from PBMCs cultured with SARS-CoV-2 spike peptides, sampled after COVID-19 vaccination. V is TRBV18 and J is TRBJ1-1; weak D call: TRBD1 (5 bases). The sequence was obtained from a human donor who received a COVID-19 vaccine. Some clones in this sample may be carry-over from other donors' samples. For the CDR3, the DNA is TGTGCCAGCTCTCCCTCGACAGAGAACACTGAAGCTTTCTTT. Protein product: CASSPSTENTEAFF.